This T cell receptor (beta chain) was obtained from a study of blood T cells in healthy people across ages. A second PCR of about 6 to 12 cycles used a sample-barcoded 5' primer and a J-beta primer mix. TCRdb itself ran the 5' RACE reads through MiXCR, one entry per CDR3 protein. The table has more than 1,000,000 distinct CDR3 sequences, 20% to 25% seen once. The sample holds a few counts of this clonotype. Germline values: CDR1 MGHRA, CDR2 YSYEKL. This CDR3 is built from 17 residues. Germline trimming cut 3 bases from V and 5 bases from J; bases unmatched to any gene: 13. The sample was also linked to a second study, of T cells of mothers and their children. That work contributes: Nobody spotted any persistent microchimeric T cell clones.

This rearrangement joins TRBV4-1 to TRBJ2-3; 8 positions match TRBD2. This sequence originates from a girl aged 2 to 10 in good health. The sample consisted of blood. CDR3 DNA sequence: TGCGCCAGCAGCCACACTAAACTAGCGGAGGGGGGAGATACGCAGTATTTT. It translates to CASSHTKLAEGGDTQYF.